The T cell receptor beta chain described here comes from a study of shared clonotypes between healthy human individuals. Only in-frame clones appear in the TCRdb table, and some are missing; sequencing was by immunoSEQ multiplex PCR. Of 2 million to 2.5 million clones in the sample, just under 95% were seen once. CDR1 is MNHEY and CDR2 is SMNVEV in the germline V gene (reference sequence). The germline V and J ends were trimmed by 5 bases and 0 bases, with 11 bases remaining between them. The CDR3 totals 14 residues. The receptor was isolated from a man aged 18-30 years in good health. Some clones in this sample may be carry-over from other donors' samples. Sequencing was performed on naive CD4+ T cells from PBMCs. Indicated subset: CD45RA+ positively selected. This chain uses TRBV27 with TRBJ2-7; unclear D gene. The CDR3 protein is CASSQESSSYEQYF. CDR3 in DNA: TGTGCCAGCAGTCAAGAGTCGAGCTCCTACGAGCAGTACTTC.